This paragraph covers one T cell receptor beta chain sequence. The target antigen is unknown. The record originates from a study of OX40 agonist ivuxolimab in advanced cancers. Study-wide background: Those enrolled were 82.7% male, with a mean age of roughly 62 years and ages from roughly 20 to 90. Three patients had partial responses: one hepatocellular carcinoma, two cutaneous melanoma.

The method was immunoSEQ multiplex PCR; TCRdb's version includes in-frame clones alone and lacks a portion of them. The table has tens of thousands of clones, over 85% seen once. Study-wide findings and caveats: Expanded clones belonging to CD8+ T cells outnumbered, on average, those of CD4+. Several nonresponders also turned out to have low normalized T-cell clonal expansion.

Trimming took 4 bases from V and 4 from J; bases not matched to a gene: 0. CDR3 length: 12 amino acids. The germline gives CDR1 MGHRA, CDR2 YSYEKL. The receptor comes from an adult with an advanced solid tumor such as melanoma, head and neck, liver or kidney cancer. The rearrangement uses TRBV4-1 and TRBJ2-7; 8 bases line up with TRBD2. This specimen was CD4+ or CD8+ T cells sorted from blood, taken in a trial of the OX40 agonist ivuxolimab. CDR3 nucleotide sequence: TGCGCCAGCAGCCCGGGGGGGTACGAGCAGTACTTC. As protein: CASSPGGYEQYF.